This T cell receptor (beta chain) was sequenced during a study of metastatic and nonmetastatic thyroid tumors. Study-level results: In both blood and tumor samples, TCR beta diversity was reported significantly higher for malignant than benign nodules.

This clone has only a few counts. Its antigen is not known. Being one base from a much bigger clone, this may be a read error. Per the original data handling: The study's classifier, a distant-metastasis tool for papillary thyroid cancer, was built using CDR3 differences across clinicopathological groups. TCRdb re-clonotyped the PCR reads through MiXCR. TCRdb, not the original authors, processed these V and J calls. The sample carries 65,000 or so clones, more than 3.5% recorded once. Every patient underwent thyroid surgery untreated. The germline gives CDR1 SGHNT, CDR2 YENEEA. This CDR3 comprises 16 residues. V was shortened by 8 bases and J by 4 bases, with 22 bases between the two germline ends.

The receptor's source is a female donor with papillary thyroid cancer or a benign thyroid nodule (not recorded which). Some clones in this sample may be carry-over from other donors' samples. J is TRBJ2-3 and V is TRBV11-3; D may be TRBD1 (6 bases). The sample consisted of blood. The DNA for the CDR3 is TGTGCCAGCGGCACGGCAGCAGGGGTCGGGGCAGATACGCAGTATTTT. Its protein is CASGTAAGVGADTQYF.